The rows below give T cell receptor beta chains drawn from one sample of a study of control samples from healthy donors and cancer patients. Sequencing was performed with immunoSEQ multiplex PCR; in TCRdb, only in-frame clones are kept and a portion is missing. The data contain 90,000 or so clones, 70% to 90% of them seen just once; the ten biggest clones take up under 10%. The sequenced sample was PBMCs. The receptors were sampled from a woman in her forties or fifties with colorectal cancer. CDR3s include the opening cysteine and the closing phenylalanine or tryptophan. D genes are given only for firm matches. Not all rows give a size; the values are once, few, many and, for expanded clones, a class.

>TRBJ1-2|NA|TRBV5-8|NA
CASSLLSYGYTF
TGTGCCAGCAGCTTGCTCTCCTATGGCTACACCTTC
>TRBJ2-5|TRBD1|TRBV24-1|NA
CATSDIGQGRAQYF
TGTGCCACCAGTGACATCGGACAGGGGCGGGCCCAGTACTTC
>TRBJ2-2|TRBD1|TRBV12-3/TRBV12-4|NA
CASSPQGAGELFF
TGTGCCAGCAGTCCTCAGGGGGCCGGGGAGCTGTTTTTT
>TRBJ1-1|TRBD1|TRBV5-1|NA
CASSPRQGVMNTEAFF
TGCGCCAGCAGCCCACGACAGGGGGTCATGAACACTGAAGCTTTCTTT
>TRBJ1-1|NA|TRBV7-9|NA
CASSFGQFMNTEAFF
TGTGCCAGCAGCTTCGGACAGTTTATGAACACTGAAGCTTTCTTT
>TRBJ1-2|NA|TRBV6-1|NA
CASSEEGYGYTF
TGTGCCAGCAGTGAAGAGGGATATGGCTACACCTTC
>TRBJ2-2|TRBD1|TRBV7-9|NA
CASSPYRDRNTGELFF
TGTGCCAGCAGCCCATATAGGGACAGAAACACCGGGGAGCTGTTTTTT
>TRBJ2-1|NA|TRBV20-1|once
CSATDNEQFF
TGCAGTGCTACGGACAATGAGCAGTTCTTC
>TRBJ1-3|NA|TRBV6-5|NA
CASSPVGNTIYF
TGTGCCAGCAGCCCGGTCGGAAACACCATATATTTT
>TRBJ2-1|TRBD1|TRBV2|NA
CASSEARTGYNEQFF
TGTGCCAGCAGTGAAGCAAGGACAGGCTACAATGAGCAGTTCTTC
>TRBJ2-5|NA|TRBV18|NA
CASSPGGETQYF
TGTGCCAGCTCACCAGGGGGCGAGACCCAGTACTTC
>TRBJ2-5|NA|TRBV3-1/TRBV3-2|few
CASSLPRGSEETQYF
TGTGCCAGCAGCCTTCCACGGGGGTCTGAAGAGACCCAGTACTTC
>TRBJ1-5|NA|TRBV7-8|NA
CASSESNQPQHF
TGTGCCAGCAGTGAGAGCAATCAGCCCCAGCATTTT
>TRBJ1-2|TRBD1|TRBV5-1|NA
CASTRTGGREDGYTF
TGCGCCAGCACGAGAACAGGGGGTAGGGAAGATGGCTACACCTTC
>TRBJ1-4|NA|TRBV7-9|NA
CASSLGRSGTHEKLFF
TGTGCCAGCAGCTTAGGGAGGTCGGGGACACATGAAAAACTGTTTTTT
>TRBJ1-1|TRBD1|TRBV5-1|NA
CASSLQGSDNEAFF
TGCGCCAGCAGCTTACAGGGGTCTGACAATGAAGCTTTCTTT
>TRBJ1-1|NA|TRBV7-8|NA
CASNPGATNTEAFF
TGTGCCAGCAACCCAGGGGCGACGAACACTGAAGCTTTCTTT
>TRBJ2-1|TRBD1|TRBV6-5|NA
CASRGLNNEQFF
TGTGCCAGTAGGGGGCTTAACAATGAGCAGTTCTTC
>TRBJ1-5|NA|TRBV7-2|few
CASSLYRDSNQPQHF
TGTGCCAGCAGCTTGTACCGAGATAGCAATCAGCCCCAGCATTTT
>TRBJ1-5|TRBD1|TRBV6-1|NA
CASSEATGRTQPQHF
TGTGCCAGCAGTGAAGCGACAGGGCGTACGCAGCCCCAGCATTTT
>TRBJ2-5|NA|TRBV9|NA
CASSVWGIQETQYF
TGTGCCAGCAGCGTATGGGGGATACAAGAGACCCAGTACTTC
>TRBJ1-2|NA|TRBV28|NA
CASSLPGNTNYGYTF
TGTGCCAGCAGTTTGCCGGGAAATACTAACTATGGCTACACCTTC
>TRBJ2-1|TRBD2|TRBV11-3|NA
CASSLGTSGYNEQFF
TGTGCCAGCAGCTTGGGGACTAGCGGATACAATGAGCAGTTCTTC
>TRBJ2-2|NA|TRBV7-2|NA
CASSLVGVANTGELFF
TGTGCCAGCAGCTTAGTCGGGGTGGCGAACACCGGGGAGCTGTTTTTT
>TRBJ1-5|TRBD1|TRBV6-2/TRBV6-3|NA
CASSQPGQLFLSNQPQHF
TGTGCCAGCAGTCAACCGGGACAGCTTTTTCTTAGCAATCAGCCCCAGCATTTT
>TRBJ1-5|TRBD1|TRBV3-1/TRBV3-2|NA
CASSTQGGQPQHF
TGTGCCAGCAGCACTCAGGGGGGTCAGCCCCAGCATTTT
>TRBJ2-2|NA|TRBV6-4|NA
CASGDTRGAVF
TGTGCCAGCGGAGATACCCGGGGAGCTGTTTTT
>TRBJ1-5|TRBD1|TRBV12-3/TRBV12-4|NA
CASSSQGNQPQHF
TGTGCCAGCAGTTCACAGGGGAATCAGCCCCAGCATTTT
>TRBJ1-1|NA|TRBV30|NA
CAWSVRGNTEAFF
TGTGCCTGGAGTGTACGAGGAAACACTGAAGCTTTCTTT
>TRBJ2-2|TRBD1|TRBV7-3|NA
CASSSTGGTGELFF
TGTGCCAGCAGCTCGACAGGGGGCACCGGGGAGCTGTTTTTT
>TRBJ2-3|NA|TRBV10-3|few
CAISGDQTGNADTQYF
TGTGCCATCAGTGGGGACCAGACAGGTAACGCAGATACGCAGTATTTT
>TRBJ1-1|NA|TRBV2|NA
CASRGRIEAFF
TGTGCCAGCAGGGGTCGGATTGAAGCTTTCTTT
>TRBJ1-6|NA|TRBV18|NA
CASSNDRMGNSPLHF
TGTGCCAGCTCAAATGACAGGATGGGGAATTCACCCCTCCACTTT
>TRBJ2-3|NA|TRBV9|NA
CASTAGSRISTDTQYF
TGTGCCAGCACCGCGGGCTCCCGAATAAGCACAGATACGCAGTATTTT
>TRBJ1-1|NA|TRBV15|NA
CATSRDKGMNTEAFF
TGTGCCACCAGCAGAGATAAGGGGATGAACACTGAAGCTTTCTTT
>TRBJ1-2|NA|TRBV3-1/TRBV3-2|NA
CASSPGLGGYTF
TGTGCCAGCAGCCCAGGTCTGGGTGGCTACACCTTC
>TRBJ1-1|NA|TRBV7-9|NA
CASSLGQFEAFF
TGTGCCAGCAGCTTAGGACAGTTCGAAGCTTTCTTT
>TRBJ2-1|NA|TRBV30|NA
CAWVYGPGEQFF
TGTGCCTGGGTCTACGGTCCGGGTGAGCAGTTCTTC
>TRBJ1-2|NA|TRBV19|NA
CASSINQGTYGYTF
TGTGCCAGTAGTATTAATCAGGGAACCTATGGCTACACCTTC
>TRBJ1-3|NA|TRBV6-5|NA
CASMTDSGNTIYF
TGTGCCAGCATGACAGATTCTGGAAACACCATATATTTT
>TRBJ1-1|NA|TRBV6-2/TRBV6-3|NA
CASSDNRLNTEAFF
TGTGCCAGCAGTGACAATCGATTGAACACTGAAGCTTTCTTT
>TRBJ2-2|TRBD1|TRBV6-1|NA
CASSAGQGAVTGELFF
TGTGCCAGCAGTGCCGGACAGGGGGCAGTCACCGGGGAGCTGTTTTTT
>TRBJ2-2|TRBD1|TRBV10-3|NA
CASSGTATGELFF
TGTGCCTCCTCCGGGACAGCAACCGGGGAGCTGTTTTTT
>TRBJ2-4|TRBD2|TRBV28|NA
CASRASGGKNIQYF
TGTGCCAGCAGGGCATCGGGGGGCAAAAACATTCAGTACTTC